Following are 25 T cell receptor beta chains from one sample sequenced in a study of T cell changes during pregnancy in multiple sclerosis. Only in-frame clones appear in the TCRdb table, and some are missing; sequencing was by immunoSEQ multiplex PCR. The sample consists of under 35,000 clones, 70% to 90% of them appearing once. The source material was CD8+ T cells from peripheral blood mononuclear cells, sampled in the second trimester of pregnancy. These receptors all stem from a female donor with multiple sclerosis, enrolled in a pregnancy study.

The J gene is TRBJ2-3, the V gene TRBV27; the D gene is possibly TRBD2 (5 bases). CDR3 length: 13 residues. CDR1 MNHEY and CDR2 SMNVEV come from the germline V gene (reference sequence). The ends were cut back, 1 base at V and 6 bases at J, with 8 bases in the middle. CDR3 protein: CASSLWGADTQYF. In nucleotides, the CDR3 is TGTGCCAGCAGTTTATGGGGAGCGGATACGCAGTATTTT.

This sequence joins TRBV27 and TRBJ2-3, with D unresolved. The CDR3 extends over 14 amino acids. CDR1 is MNHEY and CDR2 is SMNVEV in the germline V gene (reference sequence). Trimming took off 2 bases at V and 0 bases at J, with 6 bases between the two ends. The CDR3 is CASSLPHSTDTQYF. The CDR3 DNA reads as TGTGCCAGCAGTTTACCCCATAGCACAGATACGCAGTATTTT.

The genes are TRBV7-9 and TRBJ2-3, with 15 nucleotides matching TRBD2. There are 17 residues in the CDR3. From germline, CDR1 is SEHNR and CDR2 FQNEAQ (reference sequence). J gave up 5 bases and V 6 bases, and 9 bases lay outside the gene matches. As DNA, the CDR3 is TGTGCCAGCAGTTCGGGACTAGCGGGAGGACTCAAAGATACGCAGTATTTT. Amino acids: CASSSGLAGGLKDTQYF.

This clone appeared a few times. The chain employs TRBV29-1 and TRBJ1-1; perhaps TRBD1 as D (6 bases). The CDR3 extends over 13 amino acids. The germline gives CDR1 SQVTM, CDR2 ANQGSEA. The V and J ends lost 6 bases and 2 bases respectively, with 13 bases between them. Written as DNA, the CDR3 is TGCAGCGTCGCAGGGGCAGGAAACACTGAAGCTTTCTTT. This sequence encodes CSVAGAGNTEAFF.

The genes are TRBV13 and TRBJ2-7; 9 bases map to TRBD1. CDR1 is PRHDT, CDR2 FYEKMQ, per germline (reference sequence). J gave up 4 bases and V 4 bases, and 2 bases lay outside the gene matches. The CDR3 totals 13 residues. CDR3 bases: TGTGCCAGCAGCTGGGGACAGGGTTACGAGCAGTACTTC. Translated: CASSWGQGYEQYF.

The chain is built from TRBV4-1 and TRBJ1-2, with no clear D. From germline, CDR1 is MGHRA and CDR2 YSYEKL. There are 13 residues in the CDR3. V lost 1 base and J lost 8, with 11 bases in between. The CDR3 DNA follows: TGCGCCAGCAGCCAAGGGAGGGAGTTAGGCTACACCTTC. Translating it yields CASSQGRELGYTF.

J is TRBJ2-1 and V is TRBV7-2, with D maybe TRBD2 (7 bases). Germline values: CDR1 SGHTA, CDR2 FQGNSA. Trimming took off 0 bases at V and 6 bases at J, with 9 bases between the two ends. The CDR3 has 14 amino acids. CDR3 region: CASSLAGGGNEQFF. CDR3 bases: TGTGCCAGCAGCTTAGCGGGAGGGGGCAATGAGCAGTTCTTC.

The V call is TRBV6-5, the J call TRBJ2-1; TRBD2 agrees at 8 bases. CDR1 and CDR2 (germline): MNHEY, SVGAGI. V lost 0 bases to trimming and J lost 9 bases; unmatched junction nucleotides: 10. The CDR3 contains 16 residues. This chain's CDR3 is CASSYSIGGRSGEQFF. DNA of the CDR3: TGTGCCAGCAGTTACTCGATAGGCGGGAGGTCAGGTGAGCAGTTCTTC.

The gene calls are TRBV7-9 and TRBJ2-3; D remains ambiguous. The CDR3 is made up of 14 amino acids. The germline V gene encodes CDR1 SEHNR and CDR2 FQNEAQ (reference sequence). V lost 5 bases and J lost 6, with 15 bases in between. The CDR3 coding sequence is TGTGCCAGCAGCCTAGAGACTGAATTGGATACGCAGTATTTT. Translating it yields CASSLETELDTQYF.

This chain uses TRBV6-4 with TRBJ2-3; 9 nucleotides agree with TRBD2. The trim removed 3 bases at V and 6 bases at J, leaving 4 bases unmatched. This CDR3 region has 14 residues. Looked up from germline, CDR1 is MRHNA and CDR2 is SNTAGT. The CDR3 loop is CASSERGGADTQYF. In DNA form, the CDR3 reads TGTGCCAGCAGTGAGCGGGGGGGCGCGGATACGCAGTATTTT.

V is TRBV13 and J is TRBJ2-7, with 10 bases that match TRBD2. Germline CDR1 reads PRHDT; CDR2 reads FYEKMQ (reference sequence). CDR3 length: 14 residues. V dropped 5 bases and J dropped 5; count of bases not matched to a gene: 6. CDR3 DNA sequence: TGTGCCAGCAGCCGAGCGGGAGGGCTCCACGAGCAGTACTTC. Its translation: CASSRAGGLHEQYF.

This rearrangement joins TRBV9 to TRBJ2-7; D possibly corresponds to TRBD2 (6 bases). The CDR3 covers 15 residues. The V end lost 1 base, the J end lost 2 bases, and 13 bases lay between the germline ends. The V gene's germline CDR1 is SGDLS and CDR2 YYNGEE. This CDR3 reads CASSVKEGGTYEQYF. For the CDR3, the DNA is TGTGCCAGCAGCGTAAAGGAGGGAGGCACCTACGAGCAGTACTTC.

This rearrangement joins TRBV4-3 to TRBJ2-7; 9 bases are shared with TRBD2. CDR3 length: 18 amino acids. Trimming cost V 4 bases and J 2 bases; bases outside gene matches: 15. The germline CDR1 and CDR2 sequences are LGHNA and YSLEER. The CDR3, as DNA: TGCGCCAGCAGCCCTGGACTAGCGCGCTGGGGGAGCACCTACGAGCAGTACTTC. Protein sequence: CASSPGLARWGSTYEQYF.

This clone was seen only once. V and J are TRBV5-6 and TRBJ1-1; D perhaps matches TRBD1 (6 bases). Germline CDR1 reads SGHDT; CDR2 reads YYEEEE. Trimming pared 0 bases from V and 5 bases from J, leaving 17 bases between. There are 16 residues in the CDR3. In DNA, the CDR3 is TGTGCCAGCAGCTTGGGCGCAGCAGGGGCAATGACTGAAGCTTTCTTT. It is translated as CASSLGAAGAMTEAFF.

The chain recombines TRBV13 with TRBJ1-2; 12 bases align to TRBD1. Germline V CDR1 and CDR2: PRHDT, FYEKMQ (reference sequence). V trimming: 0 bases; J trimming: 6 bases; junction bases outside the gene matches: 11. The length of the CDR3 is 18 residues. The CDR3 region has the DNA TGTGCCAGCAGCTTAGGCCTGGGGACAGGGGGCGAAGGGAATGGCTACACCTTC. As protein: CASSLGLGTGGEGNGYTF.

The chain joins TRBV9 to TRBJ2-2, with TRBD1 as a possible D gene (6 bases). Germline lookup yields CDR1 SGDLS and CDR2 YYNGEE. Trimming removed 3 bases at V and 8 bases at J, with 11 bases between. CDR3 length: 13 amino acids. The CDR3 reads CASSAAGAGELFF. The CDR3 DNA reads TGTGCCAGCAGCGCGGCAGGGGCAGGGGAGCTGTTTTTT.

This sequence joins TRBV9 and TRBJ2-7; the match to TRBD2 covers 7 bases. Losses at the gene ends were 2 bases for V and 0 bases for J; bases not matched to a gene: 8. Germline V gene sequence: CDR1 SGDLS, CDR2 YYNGEE. CDR3 size: 16 residues. CDR3 bases: TGTGCCAGCAGCGTGGCCGCTGGACTAGACTCCTACGAGCAGTACTTC. Amino acids: CASSVAAGLDSYEQYF.

V gene TRBV30 combines with J gene TRBJ1-2, with D tentatively TRBD1 (5 bases). Germline CDR1 is GTSNPN and CDR2 is SVGIG (reference sequence). V lost 0 bases and J lost 4, with 6 bases in between. The CDR3 is made up of 12 amino acids. DNA for the CDR3: TGTGCCTGGAGTGTCGACAGCTATGGCTACACCTTC. Translated, it gives CAWSVDSYGYTF.

This clone came up once. J is TRBJ2-7 and V is TRBV5-4; 9 bases match TRBD1. The trim removed 5 bases at V and 2 bases at J, leaving 20 bases unmatched. The V gene's germline CDR1 is SGHNT and CDR2 YYREEE (reference sequence). The CDR3 spans 19 residues. CDR3 DNA: TGTGCCAGCAGTTCTCCGATCCCCGGACAGGGGCTATTGACCTACGAGCAGTACTTC. Its translation: CASSSPIPGQGLLTYEQYF.

The V and J genes are TRBV7-3 and TRBJ1-2, with TRBD1 matching over 8 bases. From germline, CDR1 is SGHTA and CDR2 FQGTGA. The trim removed 5 bases at V and 5 bases at J, leaving 4 bases unmatched. The CDR3 covers 13 residues. CDR3 sequence: CASSDDRGYGYTF. Written as DNA, the CDR3 is TGTGCCAGCAGCGACGACAGGGGTTATGGCTACACCTTC.

This chain uses TRBV19 with TRBJ2-2, with a tentative D call TRBD2 (6 bases). There are 18 residues in the CDR3. Deletions cut 3 bases from V and 2 bases from J, with 19 bases between. The germline gives CDR1 LNHDA, CDR2 SQIVND (reference sequence). CDR3 residues: CASSMLVAVGLNTGELFF. Here the CDR3 DNA reads TGTGCCAGTAGTATGTTGGTAGCGGTTGGCTTAAACACCGGGGAGCTGTTTTTT.

This sequence joins TRBV4-1 and TRBJ2-1; D is unresolved. V lost 1 base and J 6 bases, leaving 7 bases between the germline ends. From germline, CDR1 is MGHRA and CDR2 YSYEKL. CDR3 length: 13 amino acids. In nucleotides, the CDR3 is TGCGCCAGCAGCCAAGGGCTCAGCAATGAGCAGTTCTTC. It is translated as CASSQGLSNEQFF.

The chain combines TRBV7-9 with TRBJ2-7; D is unresolved. The CDR3 is 12 residues long. CDR1 and CDR2 from the germline V gene are SEHNR and FQNEAQ (reference sequence). V dropped 6 bases and J dropped 5 bases, with 11 bases sitting between them. In nucleotides, the CDR3 is TGTGCCAGCAGTAACATCCCCCACGAGCAGTACTTC. The encoded protein is CASSNIPHEQYF.

V usage is TRBV27 and J usage is TRBJ2-1, with D possibly being TRBD1 (5 bases). CDR1 is MNHEY, CDR2 SMNVEV, per germline (reference sequence). This CDR3 region has 13 residues. Between the trimmed V and J ends, which lost 3 bases and 6 bases, there was a span of 9 bases. This CDR3 reads CASSFPQGNEQFF. The CDR3 bases are TGTGCCAGCAGTTTTCCGCAGGGCAATGAGCAGTTCTTC.

This chain links TRBV27 with TRBJ1-2, with D unclear. The germline gives CDR1 MNHEY, CDR2 SMNVEV (reference sequence). CDR3 length equals 13 residues. Deletions cut 5 bases from V and 8 bases from J, with 15 bases between. The CDR3, as DNA: TGTGCCAGCAGTCCGAGTCGAGATCGCGGCTACACCTTC. Its translation is CASSPSRDRGYTF.